Sequencing of this TCR beta chain was carried out in a study of blood T cell repertoires in COVID-19. Study at large: The samples span acute and convalescent COVID-19 from the United States, Italy and Spain.

As originally analysed: Researchers report that nucleated cell counts were estimated from reference gene primer amplification. Method: immunoSEQ multiplex PCR; TCRdb's copy keeps in-frame clones and lacks some. The V and J calls and clone size are taken from that table; D and trimming were inferred from the DNA. The sample records about 160,000 clones, approximately 90% being singletons. The clonotype comes from a woman aged 55-69 years who had recovered from COVID-19. Sequenced material: peripheral blood.

In nucleotides, the CDR3 is TGTGCCAGCATTGACCTCGGGGGGGCTAATGGCTACACCTTC. Translated: CASIDLGGANGYTF. The V and J genes are TRBV2 and TRBJ1-2; a weak D match, TRBD1 (6 bases). Germline V CDR1 and CDR2: SNHLY, FYNNEI. V lost 7 bases, J lost 6 bases, and 18 bases lay in between. This CDR3 has 14 residues.